The 6 T cell receptor beta chains in this list originate from one sample, sequenced in a study of beta chain features in type 1 diabetes. Expressed TCRB transcripts were sequenced because the isolated RNA had all been reverse transcribed beforehand. The table came from immunoSEQ multiplex PCR; TCRdb's copy has only in-frame clones and leaves some out. The table records about 130,000 clones, just over 9% of them present only once. Sequencing input: central memory CD4+ T cells from blood. These receptors were taken from a man younger than 35 in good health.

As for this clone: Other nucleotide sequences in the sample specify the same CDR3. The rearrangement uses TRBV4-3 and TRBJ2-5, with D tentatively TRBD2 (6 bases). Trimming shortened V by 1 base and J by 4 bases, and 10 bases separated the two germline ends. Per germline, CDR1 LGHNA and CDR2 YSLEER. This CDR3 is 14 amino acids long. For the CDR3, the DNA is TGCGCCAGCAGCCAAGGGGGCGGGGTAGAGACCCAGTACTTC. It yields the protein CASSQGGGVETQYF.

This clone appeared a few times. The chain is built from TRBV11-2 and TRBJ2-5; 8 bases map to TRBD1. The CDR3 covers 13 residues. Germline values: CDR1 SGHAT, CDR2 FQNNGV. J gave up 5 bases and V 5 bases, and 4 bases lay outside the gene matches. In DNA, the CDR3 is TGTGCCAGCAGCGTTGACAGGGGCGAGACCCAGTACTTC. Translating gives CASSVDRGETQYF.

The V and J genes are TRBV11-2 and TRBJ2-5, with a tentative D call TRBD2 (6 bases). There are 14 residues in the CDR3. Germline V gene lookup returns CDR1 SGHAT and CDR2 FQNNGV. V lost 0 bases to trimming and J lost 2 bases, with 7 bases between them. This chain's CDR3 is CASSLDLAQETQYF. CDR3 sequence (DNA): TGTGCCAGCAGCTTAGATCTAGCGCAAGAGACCCAGTACTTC.

CDR3 in amino acids: CASDEKGLAGNEQFF. The CDR3 bases are TGTGCCAGTGACGAAAAGGGACTAGCCGGCAATGAGCAGTTCTTC. V gene TRBV28 combines with J gene TRBJ2-1, with TRBD2 matching over 9 bases. CDR3 length equals 15 residues. The germline V gene encodes CDR1 MDHEN and CDR2 SYDVKM. J gave up 6 bases and V 9 bases, and 12 bases lay outside the gene matches.

Many counts were recorded for this clone. The V gene is TRBV5-1, the J gene TRBJ2-5; 10 nucleotides match TRBD2. The CDR3 spans 14 residues. Germline CDR1 and CDR2: SGHRS and YFSETQ. Trimming cost V 6 bases and J 1 base; bases outside gene matches: 3. The CDR3 coding sequence is TGCGCCAGCACTAGCGGGAGACTCCAAGAGACCCAGTACTTC. Amino acid sequence: CASTSGRLQETQYF.

The chain employs TRBV10-3 and TRBJ2-3, with 8 positions matching TRBD1. Germline assignment: CDR1 ENHRY and CDR2 SYGVKD. Trimming removed 0 bases from V and 5 bases from J; junction bases left unmatched: 10. This CDR3 has 17 amino acids. The CDR3 is CAISESTVDREKDTQYF. CDR3 coding DNA: TGTGCCATCAGTGAGTCGACGGTGGACAGGGAAAAAGATACGCAGTATTTT.